This is a list of T cell receptor beta chains from one sample in a study of siplizumab effects on memory and regulatory T cells. The protocol was immunoSEQ multiplex PCR, while the TCRdb copy is restricted to in-frame clones and leaves out a portion. The table has around 110,000 clones, roughly 94% seen once. The specimen sequenced was non-Treg CD4+ T cells sorted from blood. Receptor source: a human donor in good health. The CDR3 runs from the conserved cysteine through the conserved F or W. Each record gives: CDR3 length, D gene, clone size, J gene, V gene, CDR3 protein, CDR3 DNA. A D gene is named only where the DNA matches it firmly. Clone size is not always given. Where it is, it says once, few, many or a class for expanded clones.

cdr3_length: 16; d_call: NA; clone_size: NA; j_call: TRBJ2-2; v_call: TRBV18; cdr3_aa: CASSPPTGGNTGELFF; cdr3_nt: TGTGCCAGCTCACCACCGACGGGGGGCAACACCGGGGAGCTGTTTTTT
cdr3_length: 16; d_call: NA; clone_size: NA; j_call: TRBJ2-7; v_call: TRBV4-1; cdr3_aa: CASSQVLGDRPYEQYF; cdr3_nt: TGCGCCAGCAGCCAAGTATTGGGGGATCGGCCCTACGAGCAGTACTTC
cdr3_length: 16; d_call: NA; clone_size: NA; j_call: TRBJ2-3; v_call: TRBV9; cdr3_aa: CASSPDRKPAVDTQYF; cdr3_nt: TGTGCCAGCAGCCCCGACAGGAAGCCAGCAGTAGATACGCAGTATTTT
cdr3_length: 15; d_call: NA; clone_size: NA; j_call: TRBJ2-3; v_call: TRBV5-1; cdr3_aa: CASSLDGGSTDTQYF; cdr3_nt: TGCGCCAGCAGCTTAGATGGGGGATCCACAGATACGCAGTATTTT
cdr3_length: 14; d_call: TRBD1; clone_size: NA; j_call: TRBJ2-7; v_call: TRBV6-5; cdr3_aa: CASSRGTGVGEQYF; cdr3_nt: TGTGCCAGCAGCAGAGGGACAGGGGTGGGCGAGCAGTACTTC
cdr3_length: 13; d_call: NA; clone_size: NA; j_call: TRBJ1-3; v_call: TRBV6-5; cdr3_aa: CASWEGDRNTIYF; cdr3_nt: TGTGCCAGCTGGGAAGGTGATAGAAACACCATATATTTT
cdr3_length: 15; d_call: TRBD2; clone_size: NA; j_call: TRBJ2-3; v_call: TRBV29-1; cdr3_aa: CSTSGSSGSTDTQYF; cdr3_nt: TGCAGCACTTCAGGGTCGAGCGGGAGTACAGATACGCAGTATTTT
cdr3_length: 12; d_call: NA; clone_size: NA; j_call: TRBJ2-5; v_call: TRBV7-9; cdr3_aa: CASSPQSGTQYF; cdr3_nt: TGTGCCAGCAGCCCCCAGAGTGGGACCCAGTACTTC
cdr3_length: 12; d_call: NA; clone_size: NA; j_call: TRBJ1-1; v_call: TRBV6-5; cdr3_aa: CASMRKNTEAFF; cdr3_nt: TGTGCCAGCATGAGGAAGAACACTGAAGCTTTCTTT
cdr3_length: 17; d_call: NA; clone_size: NA; j_call: TRBJ1-4; v_call: TRBV5-1; cdr3_aa: CASSSGTEAGLNEKLFF; cdr3_nt: TGCGCCAGCAGCTCTGGGACGGAAGCGGGTCTTAATGAAAAACTGTTTTTT
cdr3_length: 15; d_call: NA; clone_size: NA; j_call: TRBJ2-1; v_call: TRBV2; cdr3_aa: CASRGDRSSYNEQFF; cdr3_nt: TGTGCCAGCAGGGGGGACCGGAGCTCCTACAATGAGCAGTTCTTC
cdr3_length: 14; d_call: NA; clone_size: NA; j_call: TRBJ1-5; v_call: TRBV5-6; cdr3_aa: CASSLYQSNQPQHF; cdr3_nt: TGTGCCAGCAGCTTGTATCAGAGCAATCAGCCCCAGCATTTT
cdr3_length: 14; d_call: TRBD1; clone_size: NA; j_call: TRBJ2-7; v_call: TRBV18; cdr3_aa: CASSDPGQGYEQYF; cdr3_nt: TGTGCCAGCTCAGATCCGGGACAGGGCTACGAGCAGTACTTC
cdr3_length: 17; d_call: TRBD2; clone_size: NA; j_call: TRBJ2-2; v_call: TRBV5-1; cdr3_aa: CASSLELAETATGELFF; cdr3_nt: TGCGCCAGCAGCTTGGAGCTAGCGGAGACGGCCACCGGGGAGCTGTTTTTT
cdr3_length: 15; d_call: NA; clone_size: NA; j_call: TRBJ1-3; v_call: TRBV29-1; cdr3_aa: CSVDSAGTLRGTIYF; cdr3_nt: TGCAGCGTTGATTCGGCAGGAACCCTCCGGGGCACCATATATTTT
cdr3_length: 14; d_call: NA; clone_size: NA; j_call: TRBJ2-7; v_call: TRBV12-5; cdr3_aa: CASGLWRKTYEQYF; cdr3_nt: TGTGCTAGTGGTTTGTGGCGCAAGACCTACGAGCAGTACTTC
cdr3_length: 13; d_call: TRBD1; clone_size: NA; j_call: TRBJ2-7; v_call: TRBV6-5; cdr3_aa: CASSRDSTYEQYF; cdr3_nt: TGTGCCAGCAGTAGGGACAGCACCTACGAGCAGTACTTC
cdr3_length: 12; d_call: NA; clone_size: once; j_call: TRBJ1-6; v_call: TRBV30; cdr3_aa: CAWSVLESPLHF; cdr3_nt: TGTGCCTGGAGTGTACTAGAGTCACCCCTCCACTTT
cdr3_length: 15; d_call: TRBD2; clone_size: NA; j_call: TRBJ2-1; v_call: TRBV5-4; cdr3_aa: CASGTSGGGYNEQFF; cdr3_nt: TGTGCCAGCGGGACCAGTGGCGGGGGATACAATGAGCAGTTCTTC
cdr3_length: 15; d_call: NA; clone_size: NA; j_call: TRBJ2-1; v_call: TRBV9; cdr3_aa: CASSVLAGNYNEQFF; cdr3_nt: TGTGCCAGCAGCGTTTTGGCGGGGAACTACAATGAGCAGTTCTTC
cdr3_length: 18; d_call: TRBD1; clone_size: NA; j_call: TRBJ1-3; v_call: TRBV12-5; cdr3_aa: CASGPRKGTALSGNTIYF; cdr3_nt: TGTGCTAGTGGTCCCAGAAAGGGGACAGCCCTCTCTGGAAACACCATATATTTT
cdr3_length: 17; d_call: TRBD2; clone_size: NA; j_call: TRBJ2-3; v_call: TRBV2; cdr3_aa: CASPKLAGAHSTDTQYF; cdr3_nt: TGTGCCAGCCCAAAACTAGCGGGGGCTCATAGCACAGATACGCAGTATTTT
cdr3_length: 14; d_call: NA; clone_size: NA; j_call: TRBJ1-1; v_call: TRBV7-8; cdr3_aa: CASSDGLMNTEAFF; cdr3_nt: TGTGCCAGCAGCGACGGCCTCATGAACACTGAAGCTTTCTTT
cdr3_length: 14; d_call: NA; clone_size: NA; j_call: TRBJ1-1; v_call: TRBV6-4; cdr3_aa: CASSVDPSGTEAFF; cdr3_nt: TGTGCCAGCAGTGTTGACCCATCGGGCACTGAAGCTTTCTTT
cdr3_length: 12; d_call: NA; clone_size: NA; j_call: TRBJ1-1; v_call: TRBV5-1; cdr3_aa: CASSLQGSEAFF; cdr3_nt: TGCGCCAGCAGCTTACAGGGAAGTGAAGCTTTCTTT
cdr3_length: 13; d_call: NA; clone_size: once; j_call: TRBJ2-7; v_call: TRBV7-2; cdr3_aa: CASSLLQFYEQYF; cdr3_nt: TGTGCCAGCAGCTTATTGCAGTTCTACGAGCAGTACTTC
cdr3_length: 12; d_call: NA; clone_size: NA; j_call: TRBJ1-2; v_call: TRBV29-1; cdr3_aa: CSVEYLNYGYTF; cdr3_nt: TGCAGCGTTGAGTACCTGAACTATGGCTACACCTTC
cdr3_length: 18; d_call: NA; clone_size: few; j_call: TRBJ1-1; v_call: TRBV10-3; cdr3_aa: CAISESSGNEGEEAEAFF; cdr3_nt: TGTGCCATCAGTGAGTCCTCGGGCAACGAAGGAGAAGAGGCTGAAGCTTTCTTT
cdr3_length: 17; d_call: TRBD2; clone_size: NA; j_call: TRBJ2-2; v_call: TRBV7-3; cdr3_aa: CASSLTGTSGRTGELFF; cdr3_nt: TGTGCCAGCAGCTTAACCGGGACTAGCGGGAGGACCGGGGAGCTGTTTTTT
cdr3_length: 14; d_call: NA; clone_size: NA; j_call: TRBJ2-7; v_call: TRBV2; cdr3_aa: CALKRGSASYEQYF; cdr3_nt: TGTGCCCTAAAACGGGGGTCCGCCTCCTACGAGCAGTACTTC
cdr3_length: 14; d_call: NA; clone_size: NA; j_call: TRBJ2-5; v_call: TRBV7-9; cdr3_aa: CASSYRQDQETQYF; cdr3_nt: TGTGCCAGCAGCTATAGACAGGACCAAGAGACCCAGTACTTC
cdr3_length: 12; d_call: NA; clone_size: NA; j_call: TRBJ2-7; v_call: TRBV30; cdr3_aa: CAWSKGFYEQYF; cdr3_nt: TGTGCCTGGAGTAAGGGATTCTACGAGCAGTACTTC
cdr3_length: 14; d_call: NA; clone_size: once; j_call: TRBJ1-6; v_call: TRBV5-1; cdr3_aa: CASSQEQGHSPLHF; cdr3_nt: TGCGCCAGCAGCCAGGAACAGGGACATTCACCCCTCCACTTT
cdr3_length: 13; d_call: TRBD1; clone_size: NA; j_call: TRBJ1-1; v_call: TRBV18; cdr3_aa: CASSVLQGDEAFF; cdr3_nt: TGTGCCAGCTCAGTATTACAGGGGGATGAAGCTTTCTTT
cdr3_length: 14; d_call: NA; clone_size: NA; j_call: TRBJ1-2; v_call: TRBV4-2; cdr3_aa: CASSQDGRVRGYTF; cdr3_nt: TGTGCCAGCAGCCAAGATGGTAGGGTCCGGGGCTACACCTTC
cdr3_length: 16; d_call: NA; clone_size: NA; j_call: TRBJ1-1; v_call: TRBV21-1; cdr3_aa: CASSKSPLGNHTEAFF; cdr3_nt: TGTGCCAGCAGCAAATCACCGCTCGGTAATCACACTGAAGCTTTCTTT
cdr3_length: 14; d_call: NA; clone_size: NA; j_call: TRBJ2-7; v_call: TRBV2; cdr3_aa: CASIVGQPSYEQYF; cdr3_nt: TGTGCCAGCATAGTCGGCCAACCCTCCTACGAGCAGTACTTC
cdr3_length: 16; d_call: NA; clone_size: NA; j_call: TRBJ2-7; v_call: TRBV19; cdr3_aa: CASSRWEDLRYYEQYF; cdr3_nt: TGTGCCAGTAGCCGCTGGGAGGATCTTCGATACTACGAGCAGTACTTC
cdr3_length: 16; d_call: TRBD2; clone_size: NA; j_call: TRBJ2-3; v_call: TRBV7-3; cdr3_aa: CASSRGTSGSTDTQYF; cdr3_nt: TGTGCCAGCAGCCGCGGGACTAGCGGAAGCACAGATACGCAGTATTTT
cdr3_length: 16; d_call: TRBD2; clone_size: few; j_call: TRBJ2-7; v_call: TRBV10-2; cdr3_aa: CASSPGTSGTRREQYF; cdr3_nt: TGCGCCAGCAGTCCCGGGACTAGCGGGACCCGGCGCGAGCAGTACTTC
cdr3_length: 15; d_call: NA; clone_size: NA; j_call: TRBJ2-6; v_call: TRBV9; cdr3_aa: CASSVSGAGANVLTF; cdr3_nt: TGTGCCAGCAGCGTCTCGGGCGCTGGGGCCAACGTCCTGACTTTC
cdr3_length: 18; d_call: TRBD1; clone_size: NA; j_call: TRBJ1-2; v_call: TRBV18; cdr3_aa: CASSPRDLQGALDYGYTF; cdr3_nt: TGTGCCAGCTCACCTCGAGACCTTCAGGGGGCCCTCGACTATGGCTACACCTTC
cdr3_length: 16; d_call: TRBD2; clone_size: NA; j_call: TRBJ2-3; v_call: TRBV7-9; cdr3_aa: CASSLYIQGGRDTQYF; cdr3_nt: TGTGCCAGCAGCTTATATATCCAGGGCGGGAGAGATACGCAGTATTTT
cdr3_length: 14; d_call: NA; clone_size: NA; j_call: TRBJ2-1; v_call: TRBV5-1; cdr3_aa: CASRTFDSYNEQFF; cdr3_nt: TGCGCCAGCCGAACCTTCGACAGCTACAATGAGCAGTTCTTC
cdr3_length: 16; d_call: TRBD1; clone_size: few; j_call: TRBJ1-5; v_call: TRBV4-1; cdr3_aa: CASSRGGLRSNQPQHF; cdr3_nt: TGCGCCAGCAGCCGAGGGGGCTTAAGGAGCAATCAGCCCCAGCATTTT
cdr3_length: 14; d_call: TRBD1; clone_size: NA; j_call: TRBJ1-2; v_call: TRBV2; cdr3_aa: CASSYTGQVYGYTF; cdr3_nt: TGTGCCAGCAGTTATACGGGACAGGTCTATGGCTACACCTTC
cdr3_length: 15; d_call: NA; clone_size: once; j_call: TRBJ2-1; v_call: TRBV9; cdr3_aa: CASSRDGGPYNEQFF; cdr3_nt: TGTGCCAGCAGCAGAGACGGGGGGCCCTACAATGAGCAGTTCTTC
cdr3_length: 13; d_call: NA; clone_size: NA; j_call: TRBJ1-1; v_call: TRBV5-1; cdr3_aa: CASSLIGEGEAFF; cdr3_nt: TGCGCCAGCAGCTTAATAGGGGAAGGCGAAGCTTTCTTT
cdr3_length: 14; d_call: NA; clone_size: few; j_call: TRBJ1-1; v_call: TRBV7-8; cdr3_aa: CASSLVRGNTEAFF; cdr3_nt: TGTGCCAGCAGCTTAGTGCGGGGAAACACTGAAGCTTTCTTT
cdr3_length: 15; d_call: TRBD1; clone_size: NA; j_call: TRBJ1-4; v_call: TRBV6-5; cdr3_aa: CASSYSMTGDEKLFF; cdr3_nt: TGTGCCAGCAGTTACTCGATGACAGGGGATGAAAAACTGTTTTTT
cdr3_length: 13; d_call: NA; clone_size: NA; j_call: TRBJ1-5; v_call: TRBV19; cdr3_aa: CASREHSNQPQHF; cdr3_nt: TGTGCCAGCCGGGAACATAGCAATCAGCCCCAGCATTTT
cdr3_length: 12; d_call: NA; clone_size: once; j_call: TRBJ2-5; v_call: TRBV7-9; cdr3_aa: CASRGVTETQYF; cdr3_nt: TGTGCCAGCAGAGGAGTGACTGAGACCCAGTACTTC
cdr3_length: 11; d_call: NA; clone_size: NA; j_call: TRBJ1-2; v_call: TRBV7-8; cdr3_aa: CASGSGYGYTF; cdr3_nt: TGTGCCAGCGGAAGCGGCTATGGCTACACCTTC